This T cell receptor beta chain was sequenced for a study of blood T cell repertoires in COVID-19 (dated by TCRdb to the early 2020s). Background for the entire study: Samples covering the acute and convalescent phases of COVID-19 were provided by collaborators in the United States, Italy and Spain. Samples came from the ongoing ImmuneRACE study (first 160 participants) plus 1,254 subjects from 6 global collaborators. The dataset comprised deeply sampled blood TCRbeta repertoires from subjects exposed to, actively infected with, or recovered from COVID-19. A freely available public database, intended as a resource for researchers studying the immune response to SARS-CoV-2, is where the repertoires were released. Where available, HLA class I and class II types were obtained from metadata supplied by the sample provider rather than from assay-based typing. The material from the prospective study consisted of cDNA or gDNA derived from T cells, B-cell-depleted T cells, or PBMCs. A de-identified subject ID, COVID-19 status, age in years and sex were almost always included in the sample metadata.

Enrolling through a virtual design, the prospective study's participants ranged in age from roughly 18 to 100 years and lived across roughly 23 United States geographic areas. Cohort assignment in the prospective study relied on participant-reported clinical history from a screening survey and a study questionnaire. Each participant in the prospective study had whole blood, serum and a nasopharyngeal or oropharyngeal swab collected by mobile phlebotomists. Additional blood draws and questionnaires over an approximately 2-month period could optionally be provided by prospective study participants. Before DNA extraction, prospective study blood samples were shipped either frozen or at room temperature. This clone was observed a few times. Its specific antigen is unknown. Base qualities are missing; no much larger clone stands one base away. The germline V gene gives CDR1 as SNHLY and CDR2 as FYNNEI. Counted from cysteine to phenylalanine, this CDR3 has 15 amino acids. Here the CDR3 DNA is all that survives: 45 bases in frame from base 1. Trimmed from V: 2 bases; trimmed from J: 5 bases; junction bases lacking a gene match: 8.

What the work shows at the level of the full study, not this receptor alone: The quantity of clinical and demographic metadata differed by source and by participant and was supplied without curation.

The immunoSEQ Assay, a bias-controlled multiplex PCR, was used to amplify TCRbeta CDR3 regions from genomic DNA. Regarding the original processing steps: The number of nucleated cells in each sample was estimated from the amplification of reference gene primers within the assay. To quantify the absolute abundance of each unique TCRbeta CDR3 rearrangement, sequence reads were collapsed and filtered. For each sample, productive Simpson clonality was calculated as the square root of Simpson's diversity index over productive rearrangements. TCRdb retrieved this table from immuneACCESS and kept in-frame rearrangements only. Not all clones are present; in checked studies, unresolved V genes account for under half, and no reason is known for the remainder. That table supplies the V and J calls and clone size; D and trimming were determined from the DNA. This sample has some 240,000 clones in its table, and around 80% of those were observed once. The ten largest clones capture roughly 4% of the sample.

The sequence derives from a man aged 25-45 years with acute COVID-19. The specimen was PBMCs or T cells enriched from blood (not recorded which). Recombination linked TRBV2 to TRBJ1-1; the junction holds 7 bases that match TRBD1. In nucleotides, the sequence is TGTGCCAGCAGTGAACCCAGGGGGATGGGGACTGAAGCTTTCTTT. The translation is CASSEPRGMGTEAFF. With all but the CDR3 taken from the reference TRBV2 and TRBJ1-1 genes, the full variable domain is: EPEVTQTPSHQVTQMGQEVILRCVPISNHLYFYWYRQILGQKVEFLVSFYNNEISEKSEIFDDQFSVERPDGSNFTLKIRSTKLEDSAMYFCASSEPRGMGTEAFFGQGTRLTVV.